This T cell receptor (beta chain) is drawn from a study of spatial heterogeneity in lung cancer. Study-level background: The mean occurrence of each unique TCR and UMI combination in raw reads exceeded nine. Study-wide results and caveats: The study found that expanded intratumoral alpha and beta TCR counts tracked tumor mutation counts. Estimated TCR-seq coverage of tumor T cells was only approximately 7% for alpha chains. For beta chains, the corresponding estimate was 12% to 15%.

TCRdb reanalysed the 5' RACE reads using MiXCR and keeps one entry per CDR3 protein. The sample yields 20,000 to 30,000 distinct CDR3 sequences, around 9.2% seen once. This clonotype was observed at least ten times. Its antigen remains unidentified. With V trimmed by 7 bases and J by 2 bases, 13 bases remained unmatched. Germline values: CDR1 SNHLY, CDR2 FYNNEI. This CDR3 contains 17 residues. Regarding time point: sample taken at primary tumor resection. Untreated early-stage non-small cell lung cancer patients, some 70 in total, were the donors. The sequenced material consisted of unsorted whole RNA from tumor, nontumor lung or frozen PBMC.

The chain has TRBV2 and TRBJ1-4; 7 bases agree with TRBD1. The sequence derives from a male donor with early-stage non-small cell lung cancer. Source: lung tumor tissue, taken at surgery. In DNA form, the CDR3 reads TGTGCCAGCACCGAGTCGACAGGGCGGTGGACTAATGAAAAACTGTTTTTT. This encodes CASTESTGRWTNEKLFF.